Given below is one TCR beta chain in context. Reverse transcription of about 0.45 to 1 ug RNA was carried out with random hexamers. With immunoSEQ multiplex PCR, TCR beta CDR3 was amplified across 54 Vbeta and 13 Jbeta. TCRdb ran MiXCR on the immunoSEQ multiplex PCR reads and lists one entry per CDR3 protein. This table has about 300,000 distinct CDR3 sequences, approximately 91% appearing once. Negative isolation was used for CD8+ and CD4+ T cells and FACS enrichment for TEMRA cells. This record comes from a study of CD8 T cells in Susac syndrome. CDR3 length: 16 amino acids. The V gene lost 5 bases and the J gene lost 10 bases, with 27 bases spanning the gap. CDR1 and CDR2 from the germline V gene are MNHEY and SVGAGI.

The chain links TRBV6-5 to TRBJ2-7; unclear D gene. The sample consisted of CD8+ T cells from PBMCs. The receptor was isolated from a human donor with multiple sclerosis. This CDR3 reads CASSNPADGGVYVQYF. The CDR3 region has the DNA TGTGCCAGCAGTAACCCGGCCGACGGTGGGGTATACGTACAGTACTTC.